This T cell receptor beta chain was identified during a study of CD8+CD57+ T cells in acquired aplastic anemia. At the level of the study: DNA recovered from sorted CD4+ and CD8+ cells had a mean of approximately 3 ug.

This clonotype was detected many times. No antigen is known for it. TCR beta VDJ and CDR3 profiling used genomic DNA as template. One entry per CDR3 protein, called by TCRdb with MiXCR from the reads. The sample includes about 81,000 distinct CDR3 sequences, around 42% of them seen just once. Study-wide results and caveats: Patients did not significantly differ from controls in CD8+ Simpson's diversity.

The length of the CDR3 is 12 residues. Trimming removed 6 bases at V and 9 bases at J, with 10 bases between. The germline gives CDR1 SGDLS, CDR2 YYNGEE. The chain links TRBV9 to TRBJ1-6, with D possibly TRBD1 on 5 matching bases. The sequencing sample was made of sorted CD4+, CD8+, or CD8+CD57+ T cells (not recorded which) from PBMCs. The sequence was obtained from a human donor in good health, serving as a control. CDR3 DNA sequence: TGTGCCAGCAATCTCGGGGGTTCACCCCTCCACTTT. The encoded protein is CASNLGGSPLHF.